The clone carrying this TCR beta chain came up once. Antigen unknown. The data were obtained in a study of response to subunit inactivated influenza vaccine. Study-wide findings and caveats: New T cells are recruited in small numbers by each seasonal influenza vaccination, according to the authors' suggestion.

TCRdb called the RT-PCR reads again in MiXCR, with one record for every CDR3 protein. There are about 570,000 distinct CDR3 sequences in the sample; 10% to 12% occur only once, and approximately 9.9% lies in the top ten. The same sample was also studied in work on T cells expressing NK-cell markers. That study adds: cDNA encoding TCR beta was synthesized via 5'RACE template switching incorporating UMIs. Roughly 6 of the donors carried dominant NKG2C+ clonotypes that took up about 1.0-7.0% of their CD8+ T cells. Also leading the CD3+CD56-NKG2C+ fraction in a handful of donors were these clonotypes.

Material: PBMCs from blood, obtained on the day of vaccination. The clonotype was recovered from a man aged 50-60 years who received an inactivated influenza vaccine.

This CDR3 reads CASSISGSSTGELFF. The DNA of the CDR3 is TGTGCCAGTAGTATCTCAGGGTCGAGCACCGGGGAGCTGTTTTTT. This rearrangement joins TRBV19 to TRBJ2-2, with TRBD1 as a possible D gene (5 bases). Trimming removed 3 bases from V and 4 bases from J, with 12 bases in between. CDR3 length equals 15 residues. Germline V CDR1 and CDR2: LNHDA, SQIVND (reference sequence). Complete variable domain (other parts from reference TRBV19 and TRBJ2-2): DGGITQSPKYLFRKEGQNVTLSCEQNLNHDAMYWYRQDPGQGLRLIYYSQIVNDFQKGDIAEGYSVSREKKESFPLTVTSAQKNPTAFYLCASSISGSSTGELFFGEGSRLTVL.